This T cell receptor (beta chain) came from a study of radiotherapy plus CTLA-4 blockade in lung cancer. Overall study context: Objective responses were documented in 15% to 20% of patients, with disease control in about 28%. Study observations and caveats: Early shifts in blood T cell clones, with interferon-beta, reportedly predicted response best. Blood TCR clones of tumor origin expanded after radiotherapy plus ipilimumab.

TCRdb keeps only in-frame clones here, not all; method: immunoSEQ multiplex PCR. Seen here are more than 95,000 clones, roughly 79% observed once, and the top ten hold roughly 3.1%. This clone occurred once. Its antigen is undetermined. The CDR3 covers 15 residues. Germline V gene lookup returns CDR1 KGHSH and CDR2 LQKENI. J lost 7 bases, V lost 3 bases, and 6 bases had no gene match. Treatment of patients with chemo-refractory metastatic non-small-cell lung cancer consisted of focal radiation plus CTLA-4 blockade with ipilimumab. The sequence derives from a human donor with non-small cell lung cancer who had a partial response to radiotherapy plus ipilimumab. Some clones in this sample may be carry-over from other donors' samples. The V gene is TRBV18, the J gene TRBJ1-4, with 9 nucleotides matching TRBD1. The sequences come from peripheral blood, collected from a patient treated with radiotherapy plus ipilimumab. The CDR3: CASSPTGTGFEKLFF. The CDR3 DNA is TGTGCCAGCTCACCGACCGGGACAGGGTTTGAAAAACTGTTTTTT.